The clone carrying this T cell receptor (beta chain) was observed a handful of times. The antigen is unknown. The data belong to a study of CD8+CD57+ T cells in acquired aplastic anemia. General study findings and limits: Patients and controls turned out to have approximately 29 CD8+ CDR3 sequences in common.

Sequencing was done on patients that had shown CD8+CD57+ cell expansion by flow cytometry. The germline V gene encodes CDR1 SQVTM and CDR2 ANQGSEA. V lost 0 bases and J 5 bases, leaving 10 bases between the germline ends. The CDR3 loop spans 13 amino acids. Genomic DNA served as template for TCR beta VDJ and CDR3 profiling. TCRdb processed the reads anew with MiXCR; each CDR3 protein has one entry. The sample lists around 180,000 distinct CDR3 sequences, less than 60% occurring once. What was sequenced was sorted CD4+, CD8+, or CD8+CD57+ T cells (not recorded which) from PBMCs. The chain recombines TRBV29-1 with TRBJ1-2; D not resolved. This receptor was identified in a human donor with aplastic anemia. The CDR3 DNA reads TGCAGCGTTGAAGATCCTGGCAGATATGGCTACACCTTC. It encodes CSVEDPGRYGYTF.